A single sample is the source of the 21 T cell receptor beta chains below, sequenced in a study of technical replicates of blood from a few donors (dated by TCRdb to the late 2010s). Libraries were made using the immunoSEQ multiplex PCR assay. This is the immuneACCESS table as TCRdb keeps it, with only in-frame sequences that have V and J called. A part of the clones is gone; compared with another copy, unresolved V genes explain less than half, and the rest is unexplained. Recorded for this sample are over 70,000 clones; around 95% of them occurred a single time. Jointly, the top ten make up about 0.4% of the sample. Sample: T cells isolated from PBMCs. Receptor source: a human donor in good health.

The DNA of the CDR3 is TGTGCCAGCAGCCCGTCGCGCTGGACTGAAGCTTTCTTT. Translating gives CASSPSRWTEAFF. The V gene is TRBV27, the J gene TRBJ1-1; D uncertain. Deletions cut 6 bases from V and 5 bases from J, with 13 bases between. Germline V gives CDR1 MNHEY, CDR2 SMNVEV (reference sequence). This CDR3 comprises 13 residues.

The J gene is TRBJ2-1, the V gene TRBV11-3; 13 bases are shared with TRBD2. The CDR3 contains 15 residues. The V segment lost 5 bases and the J segment 10 bases; nucleotides outside the gene matches: 8. Germline CDR1 is SGHNT and CDR2 is YENEEA. The CDR3 coding sequence is TGTGCCAGCAGCCAAACTAGCGGGAGGGCCGTAGAGCAGTTCTTC. Translating it yields CASSQTSGRAVEQFF.

This clone has only one observation. The chain links TRBV6-5 to TRBJ2-7; perhaps TRBD1 as D (5 bases). The germline CDR1 and CDR2 sequences are MNHEY and SVGAGI. The V gene lost 2 bases and the J gene lost 0 bases, with 11 bases spanning the gap. The CDR3 totals 15 residues. CDR3 region: CASSYQQELSYEQYF. The CDR3 region has the DNA TGTGCCAGCAGTTACCAACAGGAGCTCTCCTACGAGCAGTACTTC.

The chain joins TRBV6-1 to TRBJ2-7; TRBD1 aligns across 9 bases. V dropped 8 bases and J dropped 5; count of bases not matched to a gene: 10. CDR1 and CDR2 (germline): MNHNS, SASEGT. CDR3 length: 14 residues. The CDR3, as DNA: TGTGCCAGCGGCCTGTACAGGGGGCTTAACGAGCAGTACTTC. It is translated as CASGLYRGLNEQYF.

In nucleotides, the CDR3 is TGTGCCAGCAGCTTGGAGAGCGAAAAACTGTTTTTT. Encoded protein: CASSLESEKLFF. The V call is TRBV5-6, the J call TRBJ1-4; D not resolved. In germline, CDR1 is SGHDT, CDR2 YYEEEE. Trimming stripped 0 bases from V and 8 bases from J, with 5 bases between. The CDR3 runs 12 residues.

The chain recombines TRBV27 with TRBJ2-7, with 11 nucleotides matching TRBD2. This CDR3 is 15 amino acids long. Germline V gene data show CDR1 as MNHEY and CDR2 as SMNVEV (reference sequence). J gave up 7 bases and V 5 bases, and 10 bases lay outside the gene matches. The CDR3 DNA reads TGTGCCAGCAGTCCTATTAGCGGGAGGGCCAATGAGCAGTACTTC. Encoded protein: CASSPISGRANEQYF.

The chain is built from TRBV28 and TRBJ2-1; 13 bases line up with TRBD2. The V and J ends lost 11 bases and 5 bases, in that order; junction bases with no gene match: 3. Germline values: CDR1 MDHEN, CDR2 SYDVKM. CDR3 size: 13 residues. The CDR3 nucleotides read TGTGCCGGCGGGACTAGCGGGGACAATGAGCAGTTCTTC. The encoded protein is CAGGTSGDNEQFF.

V gene TRBV5-6 combines with J gene TRBJ2-2, with D possibly being TRBD1 (5 bases). The CDR3 spans 16 residues. With 2 bases removed from V and 3 bases from J, the gap between germline ends came to 14 bases. Per the germline V gene, CDR1 is SGHDT and CDR2 is YYEEEE. Written as DNA, the CDR3 is TGTGCCAGCAGCTTAGGTCCAGGGCTATACACCGGGGAGCTGTTTTTT. The encoded protein is CASSLGPGLYTGELFF.

The V call is TRBV5-1, the J call TRBJ2-6; tentative D call: TRBD1 (6 bases). The CDR3 has 16 residues. Germline lookup yields CDR1 SGHRS and CDR2 YFSETQ. Trimming left V 4 bases short and J 2 bases short, with 13 bases between. The CDR3 protein is CASSRSTGTGANVLTF. The CDR3 DNA is TGCGCCAGCAGCAGATCAACAGGGACTGGGGCCAACGTCCTGACTTTC.

In nucleotides, the CDR3 is TGTGCCAGCAGTGAGAGCAGGGAAGGGAACACTGAAGCTTTCTTT. This translates into CASSESREGNTEAFF. V gene TRBV25-1 combines with J gene TRBJ1-1; D is perhaps TRBD1 (5 bases). CDR1 MGHDK and CDR2 SYGVNS come from the germline V gene. The CDR3 length is 15 residues. V shed 3 bases and J shed 1 base, with 12 bases lying between them.

The chain employs TRBV19 and TRBJ2-7; 12 bases fit TRBD2. With 6 bases clipped from V and 4 bases from J, the junction kept 7 bases outside the gene matches. This CDR3 is built from 15 residues. Germline V gene data show CDR1 as LNHDA and CDR2 as SQIVND (reference sequence). CDR3 region: CASSRLAGDRYEQYF. The CDR3 nucleotides are TGTGCCAGTAGCAGACTAGCGGGAGATAGGTACGAGCAGTACTTC.

This chain links TRBV29-1 with TRBJ2-1, with a tentative D call TRBD1 (5 bases). This CDR3 has 11 amino acids. Germline values: CDR1 SQVTM, CDR2 ANQGSEA. Trimming stripped 7 bases from V and 10 bases from J, with 14 bases between. As DNA, the CDR3 is TGCAGCGCAGGGATAAGTTGGGAGCAGTTCTTC. It is translated as CSAGISWEQFF.

This sequence joins TRBV13 and TRBJ2-1; D possibly corresponds to TRBD2 (6 bases). Per germline, CDR1 PRHDT and CDR2 FYEKMQ (reference sequence). Trimming left V 0 bases short and J 6 bases short, with 9 bases between. CDR3 length: 14 residues. CDR3 sequence (DNA): TGTGCCAGCAGCTTAGGCCTAGCGAGCAATGAGCAGTTCTTC. This sequence encodes CASSLGLASNEQFF.

The V gene is TRBV27, the J gene TRBJ1-2; possibly TRBD1 for D (6 bases). This CDR3 has 13 amino acids. CDR1 MNHEY and CDR2 SMNVEV come from the germline V gene (reference sequence). The V and J ends lost 5 bases and 0 bases respectively, with 7 bases between them. For the CDR3, the DNA is TGTGCCAGCAGTCGGACAGCTAACTATGGCTACACCTTC. Translated: CASSRTANYGYTF.

The chain recombines TRBV4-1 with TRBJ2-2; 9 nucleotides match TRBD1. Trimming at V came to 3 bases and at J to 1 base, leaving 12 bases not matched to a gene. Germline assignment: CDR1 MGHRA and CDR2 YSYEKL. The length of the CDR3 is 19 residues. The CDR3 sequence: CASSHTPGQGAENTGELFF. The CDR3 DNA reads as TGCGCCAGCAGCCACACTCCGGGACAGGGAGCTGAGAACACCGGGGAGCTGTTTTTT.

This clone came up once. The chain employs TRBV6-1 and TRBJ2-7, with D perhaps matching TRBD2 (5 bases). The germline CDR1 and CDR2 sequences are MNHNS and SASEGT. This CDR3 contains 12 residues. Trimming cost V 6 bases and J 3 bases, with 9 bases left between them. This chain's CDR3 is CASRATSYEQYF. CDR3 DNA: TGTGCCAGCAGGGCAACTAGCTACGAGCAGTACTTC.

The V gene is TRBV9, the J gene TRBJ1-4; D gene ambiguous. With 3 bases removed from V and 7 bases from J, the gap between germline ends came to 13 bases. The CDR3 is 14 residues long. Germline V gene lookup returns CDR1 SGDLS and CDR2 YYNGEE. The CDR3 nucleotides are TGTGCCAGCAGCGGAGGAGGGTTCGGTGAAAAACTGTTTTTT. Its translation is CASSGGGFGEKLFF. The full variable domain, rest sourced from reference TRBV9 and TRBJ1-4, is DSGVTQTPKHLITATGQRVTLRCSPRSGDLSVYWYQQSLDQGLQFLIQYYNGEERAKGNILERFSAQQFPDLHSELNLSSLELGDSALYFCASSGGGFGEKLFFGSGTQLSVL.

This chain connects TRBV5-4 to TRBJ1-4; weak D call: TRBD1 (6 bases). Germline CDR1 is SGHNT and CDR2 is YYREEE (reference sequence). CDR3 length: 15 amino acids. V was clipped by 4 bases and J by 3 bases, with 13 bases between them. The CDR3 protein is CASSRRGAANEKLFF. The CDR3 nucleotides read TGTGCCAGCAGCAGGCGGGGGGCAGCTAATGAAAAACTGTTTTTT.

The V gene is TRBV11-3, the J gene TRBJ2-7; 12 nucleotides line up with TRBD2. Germline loops: CDR1 SGHNT, CDR2 YENEEA. The CDR3 contains 16 residues. Germline trimming cut 3 bases from V and 7 bases from J; bases unmatched to any gene: 10. This CDR3 is CASSLGTSGPRGEQYF. Here the CDR3 DNA reads TGTGCCAGCAGCTTGGGGACTAGCGGGCCTCGGGGAGAGCAGTACTTC. Complete variable domain (other parts from reference TRBV11-3 and TRBJ2-7): EAGVVQSPRYKIIEKKQPVAFWCNPISGHNTLYWYLQNLGQGPELLIRYENEEAVDDSQLPKDRFSAERLKGVDSTLKIQPAELGDSAVYLCASSLGTSGPRGEQYFGPGTRLTVT.

The rearrangement uses TRBV5-8 and TRBJ2-3; 7 bases agree with TRBD1. Germline assignment: CDR1 SGHTS and CDR2 YDEGEE. The V and J ends lost 5 bases and 6 bases, in that order; junction bases with no gene match: 15. The CDR3 contains 16 residues. CDR3 amino acids: CASRITWDSQKDTQYF. In DNA form, the CDR3 reads TGTGCCAGCAGGATCACATGGGACAGCCAAAAGGATACGCAGTATTTT.

This clone was detected once. The genes are TRBV11-1 and TRBJ1-1; unclear D gene. Germline CDR1 reads SGHAT; CDR2 reads FQDESV (reference sequence). V lost 8 bases, J lost 4 bases, and 5 bases lay in between. The CDR3 is 10 residues long. For the CDR3, the DNA is TGTGCCAGCGGGCTCACTGAAGCTTTCTTT. Amino acid sequence: CASGLTEAFF.